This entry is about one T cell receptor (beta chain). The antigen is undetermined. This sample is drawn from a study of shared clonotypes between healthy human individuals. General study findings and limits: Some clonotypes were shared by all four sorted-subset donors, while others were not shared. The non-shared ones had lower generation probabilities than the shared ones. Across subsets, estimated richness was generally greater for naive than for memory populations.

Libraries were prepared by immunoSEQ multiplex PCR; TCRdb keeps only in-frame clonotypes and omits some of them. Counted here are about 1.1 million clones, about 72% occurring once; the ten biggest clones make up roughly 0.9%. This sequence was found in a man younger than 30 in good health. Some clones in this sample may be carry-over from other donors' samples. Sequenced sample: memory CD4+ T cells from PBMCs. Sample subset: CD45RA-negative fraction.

The CDR3 protein is CASGVTGFGSGANVLTF. The CDR3 coding sequence is TGTGCCAGCGGTGTGACAGGGTTTGGGTCTGGGGCCAACGTCCTGACTTTC. This chain links TRBV28 with TRBJ2-6, with 7 bases lining up with TRBD1. Trimming removed 8 bases from V and 1 base from J; junction bases left unmatched: 11. The germline V gene encodes CDR1 MDHEN and CDR2 SYDVKM. The CDR3 runs 17 residues. The complete variable domain, with remaining parts taken from reference TRBV28 and TRBJ2-6, reads DVKVTQSSRYLVKRTGEKVFLECVQDMDHENMFWYRQDPGLGLRLIYFSYDVKMKEKGDIPEGYSVSREKKERFSLILESASTNQTSMYLCASGVTGFGSGANVLTFGAGSRLTVL.